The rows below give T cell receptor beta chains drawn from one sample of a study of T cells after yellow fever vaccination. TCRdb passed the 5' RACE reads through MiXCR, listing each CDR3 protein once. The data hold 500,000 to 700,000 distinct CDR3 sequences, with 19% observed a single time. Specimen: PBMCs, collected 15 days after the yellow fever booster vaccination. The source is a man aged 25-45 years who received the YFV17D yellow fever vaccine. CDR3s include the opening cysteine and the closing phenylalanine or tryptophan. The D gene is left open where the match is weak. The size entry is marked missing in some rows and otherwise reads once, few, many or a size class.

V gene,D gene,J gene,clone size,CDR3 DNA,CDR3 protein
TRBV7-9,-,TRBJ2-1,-,TGTGCCAGCAGCTCAGGGATAAGTCGCAATGAGCAGTTCTTC,CASSSGISRNEQFF
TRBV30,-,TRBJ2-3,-,TGTGCCTTCGCAGGGATAGATACGCAGTATTTT,CAFAGIDTQYF
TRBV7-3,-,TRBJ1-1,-,TGTGCCAGCAGTCTTCACCAAAACACTGAAGCTTTCTTT,CASSLHQNTEAFF
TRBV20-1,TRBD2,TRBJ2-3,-,TGCAGTGCTAGGAGACGGGAGGGCCCCACAGATACGCAGTATTTT,CSARRREGPTDTQYF
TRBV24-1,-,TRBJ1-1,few,TGTGCCACCAGTGGTCGTGGGGACGGTGAGACGAAGACTTTCTTT,CATSGRGDGETKTFF
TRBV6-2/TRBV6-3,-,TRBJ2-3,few,TGTGCCAGCAGTTACTCGAAGTCCCTAGATACGCAGTATTTT,CASSYSKSLDTQYF
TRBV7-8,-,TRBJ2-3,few,TGTGCCAGCAGCTTCCTGGGCCTCACAGATACGCAGTATTTT,CASSFLGLTDTQYF
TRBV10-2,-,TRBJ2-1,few,TGCGCCAGCAGTAGTATGGCGTCCTACAATGAGCAGTTCTTC,CASSSMASYNEQFF
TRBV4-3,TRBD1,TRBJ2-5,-,TGCGCCAGCAGCCAAGATCTTCAGGGGGCGGAGACCCAGTACTTC,CASSQDLQGAETQYF
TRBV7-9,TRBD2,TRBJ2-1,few,TGTGCCAGCAGCTCGGGTAGCGGGAGAGGTGAGCAGTTCTTC,CASSSGSGRGEQFF
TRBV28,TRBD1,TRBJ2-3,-,TGTGCCAGCAACCAGGGGGCTAGGGCAGATACGCAGTATTTT,CASNQGARADTQYF
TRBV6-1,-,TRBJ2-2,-,TGTGCCAGCAGTGAAGTCGACACCGGGGAGCTGTTTTTT,CASSEVDTGELFF
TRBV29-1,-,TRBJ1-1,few,TGCAGCGTCCCCAAATGGGGGTCCAGGGGATTTGAAGCTTTCTTT,CSVPKWGSRGFEAFF
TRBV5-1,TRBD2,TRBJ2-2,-,TGCGCCAGCAGCTTGGAGGCTAGCGGGAGTGGCGGGGAGCTGTTTTTT,CASSLEASGSGGELFF
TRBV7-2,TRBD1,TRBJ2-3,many,TGTGCCAGCAGCCCGGACAGGGGCACAGATACGCAGTATTTT,CASSPDRGTDTQYF
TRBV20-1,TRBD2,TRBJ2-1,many,TGCAGTGCTATTATTAGCGGGAGGTCTTACAATGAGCAGTTCTTC,CSAIISGRSYNEQFF
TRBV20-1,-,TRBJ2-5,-,TGCAGTGCTAGTGGCACAGCGAAAGAGACCCAGTACTTC,CSASGTAKETQYF
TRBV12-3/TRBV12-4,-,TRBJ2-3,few,TGTGCCAGCAGCCCCGGCTCCCACGGCACAGATACGCAGTATTTT,CASSPGSHGTDTQYF
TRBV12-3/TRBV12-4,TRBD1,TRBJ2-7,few,TGTGCCAGCAGTTTGACAGGGGGCACCTACACCTACGAGCAGTACTTC,CASSLTGGTYTYEQYF
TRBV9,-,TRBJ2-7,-,TGTGCCAGCAGCCGCGACTCGGGTCTCTCCTACGAGCAGTACTTC,CASSRDSGLSYEQYF
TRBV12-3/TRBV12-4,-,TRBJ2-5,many,TGTGCCAGCAGGCAACAGGGACTCCAAGAGACCCAGTACTTC,CASRQQGLQETQYF
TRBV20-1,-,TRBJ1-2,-,TGCAGTGCTAGAGCTAGCAAGAGGGGGGGCTATGGCTACACCTTC,CSARASKRGGYGYTF
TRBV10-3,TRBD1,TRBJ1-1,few,TGTGCCATCAGTGAGGGGGCTCACAGGGGTGGCACTGAAGCTTTCTTT,CAISEGAHRGGTEAFF
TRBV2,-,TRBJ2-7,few,TGTGCCAGCACCGACCGCGACTACGAGCAGTACTTC,CASTDRDYEQYF
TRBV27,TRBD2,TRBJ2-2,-,TGTGCCAGCAGTTTTTCCGCGGGAGGAAACACCGGGGAGCTGTTTTTT,CASSFSAGGNTGELFF
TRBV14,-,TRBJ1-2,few,TGTGCCAGCAGCCAAGACAGAGGCACCCGCTACACCTTC,CASSQDRGTRYTF
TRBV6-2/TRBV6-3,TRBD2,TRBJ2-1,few,TGTGCCAGCAACATAGCGGGACCCGCTCGGGAGCAGTTCTTC,CASNIAGPAREQFF
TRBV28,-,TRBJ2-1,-,TGTGCCAGCAGTTGGGTGGGTAATGAGCAGTTCTTC,CASSWVGNEQFF
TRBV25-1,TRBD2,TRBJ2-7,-,TGTGCCAGCATCGGGCGGGAGCGGTACGAGCAGTACTTC,CASIGRERYEQYF
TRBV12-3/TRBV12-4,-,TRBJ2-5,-,TGTGCCAGCGGCAATGGTGCGGGGCCAAGGGCCCAGTACTTC,CASGNGAGPRAQYF
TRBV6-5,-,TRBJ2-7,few,TGTGCCAGCAGCCTATCAACCGGGGCCACTGGGCAGTACTTC,CASSLSTGATGQYF
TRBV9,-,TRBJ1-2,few,TGTGCCAGCAGCGTAGCTACTTCGGACAGCTATGGCTACACCTTC,CASSVATSDSYGYTF
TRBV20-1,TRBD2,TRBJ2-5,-,TGCAGTGCCAACGGACTAGCGGGAGGGCCAAGGGAGACCCAGTACTTC,CSANGLAGGPRETQYF
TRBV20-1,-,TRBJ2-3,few,TGCAGTGCTAGGACGACTACTTTGGATACGCAGTATTTT,CSARTTTLDTQYF
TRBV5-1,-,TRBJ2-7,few,TGCGCCAGCAGCTCAGGACCTCGCGAGCAGTACTTC,CASSSGPREQYF
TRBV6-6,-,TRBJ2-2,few,TGTGCCAGCAGGACGGCGAACACCGGGGAGCTGTTTTTT,CASRTANTGELFF
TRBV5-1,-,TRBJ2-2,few,TGCGCCAGCAGGTCCCCAGGGACCACCGGGGAGCTGTTTTTT,CASRSPGTTGELFF
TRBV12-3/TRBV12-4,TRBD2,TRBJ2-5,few,TGTGCCAGCAGTTATGTCCCGGGAGGGTACCAAGAGACCCAGTACTTC,CASSYVPGGYQETQYF
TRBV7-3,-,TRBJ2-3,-,TGTGCCAGCAGCTACGACAGCAACACAGATACGCAGTATTTT,CASSYDSNTDTQYF
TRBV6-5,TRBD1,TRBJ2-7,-,TGTGCCAGCAGTTATGACGGACAGGGGGCATACGAGCAGTACTTC,CASSYDGQGAYEQYF
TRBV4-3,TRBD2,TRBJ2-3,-,TGCGCCAGCAGCCAAGTCCCTGGACTAGCGGGGACAGATACGCAGTATTTT,CASSQVPGLAGTDTQYF
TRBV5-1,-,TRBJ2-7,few,TGCGCCAGCAGCTTGGAACGGGAAGACGAGCAGTACTTC,CASSLEREDEQYF
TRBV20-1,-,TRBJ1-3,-,TGCAGTGCTGGGGACGGAAACTCTGGAAACACCATATATTTT,CSAGDGNSGNTIYF
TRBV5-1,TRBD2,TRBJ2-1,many,TGCGCCAGCTCACCCACTAGCGGCAATGAGCAGTTCTTC,CASSPTSGNEQFF
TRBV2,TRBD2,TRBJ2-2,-,TGTGCCAGCATGGGGACTAGCCGCACCGGGGAGCTGTTTTTT,CASMGTSRTGELFF
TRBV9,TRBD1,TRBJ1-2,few,TGTGCCAGCAGCGTAGGTGGCAGGGGGTTTGGCTATGGCTACACCTTC,CASSVGGRGFGYGYTF
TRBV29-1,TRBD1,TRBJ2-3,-,TGCAGCACTGCCGGGACAGGGGTTACAGATACGCAGTATTTT,CSTAGTGVTDTQYF